These 15 T cell receptor beta chains originate from one sample sequenced in a study of molecular identifiers for immune sequencing clone quantification. TCRdb ran MiXCR on the PCR reads and lists one entry per CDR3 protein. The sample includes about 36,000 distinct CDR3 sequences, around 20% of them seen just once. The sample consisted of naive CD8+ T cells from blood, with Jurkat cell RNA spiked in. Subset here: FACS-sorted CD8+CD4-CCR7+CD45RA+ naive T cells. The origin of the receptors is a human donor in good health. Some libraries in this study had Jurkat cell RNA spiked in.

At least ten counts were recorded for this clonotype. The V and J genes are TRBV7-9 and TRBJ2-1; 11 bases agree with TRBD2. This CDR3 is built from 19 residues. Trimming removed 7 bases from V and 9 bases from J; junction bases left unmatched: 23. CDR1 is SEHNR and CDR2 is FQNEAQ in the germline V gene (reference sequence). DNA of the CDR3: TGTGCCAGCAACACCTATACGCTAGCGGGGGGCCCGTGGGAGAGTGAGCAGTTCTTC. This codes for CASNTYTLAGGPWESEQFF.

A word on this clonotype: A read error is likely, as this CDR3 ends without the conserved phenylalanine or tryptophan. V and J are TRBV7-6 and TRBJ2-2, with 7 bases lining up with TRBD2. The V gene end was trimmed by 6 bases and the J gene end by 6 bases; junction bases not matched to a gene: 4. There are 13 residues in the CDR3. Germline CDR1 and CDR2: SGHVS and FNYEAQ. CDR3 loop: CASRTGGAGELFS. The DNA for the CDR3 is TGTGCCAGCAGGACGGGGGGTGCCGGGGAGCTGTTTTCT.

At least ten counts were recorded for this clonotype. The V call is TRBV7-3, the J call TRBJ2-1; maybe TRBD2 (6 bases). Germline loops: CDR1 SGHTA, CDR2 FQGTGA. The CDR3 sequence is 15 residues long. Trimming cost V 2 bases and J 5 bases, with 13 bases left between them. CDR3 sequence: CASSLGAGGHNEQFF. CDR3 coding DNA: TGTGCCAGCAGCTTAGGGGCCGGGGGACACAATGAGCAGTTCTTC.

This clonotype was found a few times. V is TRBV28 and J is TRBJ2-1; possibly TRBD2 for D (6 bases). Deletions cut 0 bases from V and 2 bases from J, with 20 bases between. The CDR3 sequence is 19 residues long. Per germline, CDR1 MDHEN and CDR2 SYDVKM. CDR3 coding DNA: TGTGCCAGCAGTTTATGGGTACGGAATGGGCTAGCGCCCTACAATGAGCAGTTCTTC. Encoded protein: CASSLWVRNGLAPYNEQFF.

The CDR3 nucleotides read TGCGCCAGCAGCCCAGCGACAGGGCGGATGAGTGAAAAACTGTTTTTT. Protein: CASSPATGRMSEKLFF. The chain employs TRBV4-1 and TRBJ1-4; 7 bases map to TRBD1. Trimming cost V 4 bases and J 7 bases; bases outside gene matches: 12. The CDR3 consists of 16 residues. Germline V gives CDR1 MGHRA, CDR2 YSYEKL.

The sample holds many counts of this clonotype. The chain uses TRBV7-2 and TRBJ2-7; 7 bases fit TRBD2. Germline assignment: CDR1 SGHTA and CDR2 FQGNSA. The CDR3 consists of 14 residues. V lost 3 bases to trimming and J lost 0 bases; unmatched junction nucleotides: 2. In DNA form, the CDR3 reads TGTGCCAGCAGCTTTGGCGGGAGCTCCTACGAGCAGTACTTC. It is translated as CASSFGGSSYEQYF.

Many counts were recorded for this clonotype. This rearrangement joins TRBV15 to TRBJ1-5; a possible D gene is TRBD1 (5 bases). CDR1 and CDR2 (germline): LNHNV, YYDKDF (reference sequence). This CDR3 is 16 amino acids long. V lost 0 bases, J lost 6 bases, and 15 bases lay in between. The CDR3 reads CATSRDGQGPFQPQHF. For the CDR3, the DNA is TGTGCCACCAGCAGAGATGGGCAGGGTCCCTTTCAGCCCCAGCATTTT.

This clonotype was found many times. The rearrangement joins TRBV25-1 to TRBJ2-7, with D perhaps matching TRBD2 (5 bases). Trimming took 3 bases from V and 4 from J, leaving 13 bases between them. Germline V lookup: CDR1 MGHDK, CDR2 SYGVNS. The CDR3 consists of 14 residues. The CDR3 loop is CASSDSADYYEQYF. The CDR3 coding sequence is TGTGCCAGCAGTGACTCTGCCGACTATTACGAGCAGTACTTC.

The sample holds many counts of this clonotype. The V and J genes are TRBV9 and TRBJ1-2; D perhaps matches TRBD1 (6 bases). The CDR3 loop spans 15 amino acids. Trimming removed 0 bases from V and 7 bases from J, with 16 bases in between. CDR1 and CDR2 from the germline V gene are SGDLS and YYNGEE. The CDR3 sequence is CASSVGGHRVSGYTF. CDR3 sequence (DNA): TGTGCCAGCAGCGTAGGGGGACATCGTGTGAGTGGCTACACCTTC.

This clonotype was detected many times. This sequence joins TRBV20-1 and TRBJ2-2, with TRBD2 matching over 8 bases. The J segment lost 7 bases and the V segment lost 7 bases, leaving 5 bases of the junction unmatched. The germline gives CDR1 DFQATT, CDR2 SNEGSKA (reference sequence). This CDR3 contains 12 residues. Here the CDR3 DNA reads TGCAGTGTCCAGCGGGAGTTCGGGGAGCTGTTTTTT. It encodes CSVQREFGELFF.

Concerning this clonotype: A much larger clone differs by one base, so this may be a read error. The chain employs TRBV3-1 and TRBJ2-2; TRBD2 matches 7 bases. Germline V gene sequence: CDR1 LGHDT, CDR2 YNNKEL (reference sequence). CDR3 size: 14 residues. CDR3: CAGSGIMNTGELFF. In nucleotides, the CDR3 is TGTGCCGGCAGCGGGATCATGAACACCGGGGAGCTGTTTTTT.

This clonotype was picked up many times. This sequence joins TRBV28 and TRBJ2-3, with a possible D match to TRBD1 (5 bases). This CDR3 spans 14 amino acids. Trimming stripped 6 bases from V and 5 bases from J, with 15 bases between. Germline V CDR1 and CDR2: MDHEN, SYDVKM. The CDR3 nucleotides read TGTGCCAGCAGCCGACTCATAGGGGTAGATACGCAGTATTTT. It translates to CASSRLIGVDTQYF.

V is TRBV5-6 and J is TRBJ1-1; D is unresolved. Deletions cut 3 bases from V and 8 bases from J, with 23 bases between. The CDR3 is 16 amino acids. The V gene's germline CDR1 is SGHDT and CDR2 YYEEEE. Here the CDR3 reads CASSYGLPLTLKEAFF. CDR3 nucleotide sequence: TGTGCCAGCAGCTACGGACTGCCCCTCACACTGAAAGAAGCTTTCTTT. Full variable domain (outside the CDR3, taken from reference TRBV5-6 and TRBJ1-1): DAGVTQSPTHLIKTRGQQVTLRCSPKSGHDTVSWYQQALGQGPQFIFQYYEEEERQRGNFPDRFSGHQFPNYSSELNVNALLLGDSALYLCASSYGLPLTLKEAFFGQGTRLTVV.

This clonotype was seen repeatedly, ten times or more. The CDR3 DNA is TGTGCCAGCAGTTCAGGACTGAACACCGGGGAGCTGTTTTTT. This sequence encodes CASSSGLNTGELFF. This chain uses TRBV28 with TRBJ2-2, with D perhaps TRBD2 (5 bases). The germline V gene encodes CDR1 MDHEN and CDR2 SYDVKM. Between the trimmed V and J ends, which lost 4 bases and 1 base, there was a span of 7 bases. The CDR3 spans 14 residues.

This clonotype was found many times. The chain joins TRBV6-1 to TRBJ2-7; D is undetermined. With 3 bases removed from V and 0 bases from J, the gap between germline ends came to 12 bases. CDR1 and CDR2 from the germline V gene are MNHNS and SASEGT. The CDR3 length is 15 residues. The CDR3: CASSERLYSSYEQYF. DNA for the CDR3: TGTGCCAGCAGTGAGCGACTGTATAGCTCCTACGAGCAGTACTTC.